The clone carrying this T cell receptor (beta chain) was seen just once. As originally analysed: The authors estimated nucleated cell counts from reference gene primer amplification. Produced via immunoSEQ multiplex PCR; TCRdb's table is partial and in-frame only. V and J calls plus clone size are reproduced from that table; the DNA served to infer D and trimming. Among approximately 240,000 clones listed, 70% to 90% were seen once. This sample is part of a study of blood T cell repertoires in COVID-19. At the level of the study: T cells, B-cell-depleted T cells, or PBMCs supplied cDNA or gDNA.

The CDR3 contains 14 residues. With 7 bases removed from V and 2 bases from J, the gap between germline ends came to 13 bases. The germline V gene has CDR1 SEHNR and CDR2 FQNEAQ (reference sequence). V gene TRBV7-9 combines with J gene TRBJ2-3; possibly TRBD1 for D (6 bases). This clonotype was sampled from a woman in her sixties with active or convalescent COVID-19. The sample taken for sequencing was peripheral blood. The CDR3 loop is CASTSQGYTDTQYF. The CDR3 nucleotides read TGTGCCAGCACCTCACAGGGATACACAGATACGCAGTATTTT.